A selection of T cell receptor beta chains follows, all from one sample in a study of control samples from healthy donors and cancer patients. Sequencing used immunoSEQ multiplex PCR; TCRdb keeps in-frame clones, though not all of them. The sample records some 130,000 clones, about 93% being singletons. The source material was blood. The receptors originated from a man aged 35 to 55 in good health. CDR3s include the opening cysteine and the closing phenylalanine or tryptophan. The D gene is left open where the match is weak. A clone size is listed for some rows: how often the clone was seen (once, few, many), or a class if it is expanded.

CDR3: CASSQGTSGGNTIYF; DNA: TGTGCCAGCAGCCAGGGGACTTCGGGAGGAAATACCATATATTTT; J: TRBJ1-3; D: NA; V: TRBV5-4; size: NA
CDR3: CASSQESPASGGGSPLHF; DNA: TGTGCCAGCAGCCAGGAATCCCCCGCCTCAGGGGGCGGGTCACCCCTCCACTTT; J: TRBJ1-6; D: TRBD1; V: TRBV3-1/TRBV3-2; size: NA
CDR3: CASSQYQGLASLQETQYF; DNA: TGTGCCAGCAGCCAATACCAGGGTTTAGCCTCCCTACAAGAGACCCAGTACTTC; J: TRBJ2-5; D: NA; V: TRBV11-2; size: NA
CDR3: CASSPGAAGNNEQFF; DNA: TGTGCCAGCAGCCCGGGTGCAGCGGGGAACAATGAGCAGTTCTTC; J: TRBJ2-1; D: TRBD2; V: TRBV11-3; size: NA
CDR3: CASSSRQGGQPQHF; DNA: TGTGCCAGCAGTTCCAGACAGGGGGGTCAGCCCCAGCATTTT; J: TRBJ1-5; D: TRBD1; V: TRBV2; size: NA
CDR3: CASSIRYYRVTSGNTIYF; DNA: TGTGCCAGTAGTATACGATACTACAGGGTAACTTCTGGAAACACCATATATTTT; J: TRBJ1-3; D: NA; V: TRBV19; size: NA
CDR3: CASSLGFGTGELFF; DNA: TGTGCTAGCAGCTTAGGATTCGGGACCGGGGAGCTGTTTTTT; J: TRBJ2-2; D: NA; V: TRBV7-7; size: NA
CDR3: CASSPTTSTDTQYF; DNA: TGTGCCAGCTCACCCACAACTAGCACAGATACGCAGTATTTT; J: TRBJ2-3; D: NA; V: TRBV18; size: NA
CDR3: CATKKIGGIQETQYF; DNA: TGCGCCACCAAGAAGATAGGGGGGATCCAAGAGACCCAGTACTTC; J: TRBJ2-5; D: NA; V: TRBV5-1; size: NA
CDR3: CATSDPTGPNQPQHF; DNA: TGTGCCACCAGTGACCCAACAGGGCCAAATCAGCCCCAGCATTTT; J: TRBJ1-5; D: NA; V: TRBV24-1; size: NA
CDR3: CASSLGPAYNEQFF; DNA: TGCGCCAGCAGCTTGGGACCTGCCTACAATGAGCAGTTCTTC; J: TRBJ2-1; D: NA; V: TRBV5-1; size: once
CDR3: CASTMRINQPQHF; DNA: TGTGCCAGCACAATGCGAATCAATCAGCCCCAGCATTTT; J: TRBJ1-5; D: NA; V: TRBV12-3/TRBV12-4; size: NA
CDR3: CAISVAGVLGTEAFF; DNA: TGTGCCATCAGTGTGGCTGGGGTTCTGGGGACTGAAGCTTTCTTT; J: TRBJ1-1; D: NA; V: TRBV10-3; size: NA
CDR3: CATSIRQNTEAFF; DNA: TGTGCCACCAGTATACGACAGAACACTGAAGCTTTCTTT; J: TRBJ1-1; D: NA; V: TRBV24-1; size: NA
CDR3: CASSLAGSGNEQFF; DNA: TGTGCTAGCAGCTTAGCGGGTTCGGGCAATGAGCAGTTCTTC; J: TRBJ2-1; D: TRBD2; V: TRBV7-7; size: NA
CDR3: CASSGQGHGEQYF; DNA: TGTGCCAGCAGTGGACAGGGACATGGGGAGCAGTACTTC; J: TRBJ2-7; D: TRBD1; V: TRBV2; size: NA
CDR3: CSVEPQGHTEAFF; DNA: TGCAGCGTTGAGCCACAGGGGCACACTGAAGCTTTCTTT; J: TRBJ1-1; D: TRBD1; V: TRBV29-1; size: NA
CDR3: CASSPGTGDFGETQYF; DNA: TGTGCCAGCAGCCCGGGGACCGGAGACTTTGGTGAGACCCAGTACTTC; J: TRBJ2-5; D: NA; V: TRBV5-8; size: NA
CDR3: CASSEGEGRNGYTF; DNA: TGTGCCAGCAGTGAAGGTGAGGGGCGGAATGGCTACACCTTC; J: TRBJ1-2; D: NA; V: TRBV6-1; size: once
CDR3: CASSATGGDSPLHF; DNA: TGTGCCAGTAGCGCCACTGGCGGAGATTCACCCCTCCACTTT; J: TRBJ1-6; D: NA; V: TRBV19; size: NA
CDR3: CANPGGGNTIYF; DNA: TGCGCCAACCCAGGGGGCGGAAACACCATATATTTT; J: TRBJ1-3; D: TRBD1; V: TRBV10-1; size: NA
CDR3: CASSIGGTSGEGNEQFF; DNA: TGTGCCAGTAGTATAGGTGGGACTAGCGGGGAGGGGAATGAGCAGTTCTTC; J: TRBJ2-1; D: TRBD2; V: TRBV19; size: NA
CDR3: CASRPGGQETQYF; DNA: TGTGCCAGCAGACCGGGCGGACAAGAGACCCAGTACTTC; J: TRBJ2-5; D: NA; V: TRBV2; size: NA
CDR3: CASGAGGSYNEQFF; DNA: TGTGCCAGCGGAGCGGGGGGATCCTACAATGAGCAGTTCTTC; J: TRBJ2-1; D: TRBD2; V: TRBV27; size: NA
CDR3: CASRQGRTETQYF; DNA: TGTGCCTCTCGACAGGGGCGGACAGAGACCCAGTACTTC; J: TRBJ2-5; D: TRBD1; V: TRBV5-6; size: once